This passage covers 16 T cell receptor beta chains from one sample sequenced in a study of CD8 T cells in Susac syndrome. Reverse transcription of roughly 0.5 to 1 ug RNA was carried out with random hexamers. Using its own MiXCR run on the immunoSEQ multiplex PCR reads, TCRdb lists one record per CDR3 protein. The table includes approximately 130,000 distinct CDR3 sequences, about 90% detected once. The sequenced material came from CD8+ T cells from PBMCs. The receptors come from a human donor with multiple sclerosis.

The V gene is TRBV7-8, the J gene TRBJ2-3, with 8 bases aligning to TRBD2. CDR1 and CDR2 from the germline V gene are SGHVS and FQNEAQ. V shed 1 base, J shed 6 bases, and the junction held 3 bases outside the gene matches. This CDR3 spans 14 amino acids. This CDR3 is CASSLGGGRDTQYF. CDR3 nucleotide sequence: TGTGCCAGCAGCTTAGGTGGCGGGAGGGATACGCAGTATTTT.

The rearrangement uses TRBV27 and TRBJ1-5; TRBD1 aligns across 8 bases. From germline, CDR1 is MNHEY and CDR2 SMNVEV (reference sequence). The V and J ends lost 2 bases and 5 bases, in that order; junction bases with no gene match: 2. The CDR3 loop spans 14 amino acids. For the CDR3, the DNA is TGTGCCAGCAGTTTAGGACAGGGAGATCAGCCCCAGCATTTT. Residues: CASSLGQGDQPQHF.

The chain couples TRBV7-8 to TRBJ2-7, with TRBD2 identical over 10 bases. The CDR3 consists of 14 residues. Germline loops: CDR1 SGHVS, CDR2 FQNEAQ. V was pared by 5 bases and J by 2 bases, with 3 bases of the junction left unmatched. CDR3 amino acids: CASSGLAGAYEQYF. DNA for the CDR3: TGTGCCAGCAGCGGTCTAGCGGGAGCCTACGAGCAGTACTTC.

Only one count was recorded for this clonotype. This chain links TRBV11-2 with TRBJ1-5, with D hard to call. Germline CDR1 is SGHAT and CDR2 is FQNNGV. V lost 2 bases to trimming and J lost 7 bases, with 15 bases between them. The CDR3 spans 15 residues. This CDR3 reads CASSLSSVRGQPQHF. The CDR3 DNA sequence: TGTGCCAGCAGCTTATCCTCCGTGCGAGGACAGCCCCAGCATTTT.

The chain combines TRBV3-1 with TRBJ2-7, with 10 bases aligning to TRBD1. V lost 4 bases and J lost 5; bases outside the gene matches: 5. Germline V lookup: CDR1 LGHDT, CDR2 YNNKEL (reference sequence). The CDR3 is 14 residues long. CDR3: CASSPGQGFHEQYF. In DNA form, the CDR3 reads TGTGCCAGCAGCCCGGGACAGGGGTTCCACGAGCAGTACTTC.

This sequence joins TRBV13 and TRBJ2-7; D is tentatively TRBD1 or TRBD2 (5 bases each). Looked up from germline, CDR1 is PRHDT and CDR2 is FYEKMQ (reference sequence). Trimming stripped 4 bases from V and 3 bases from J, with 13 bases between. The CDR3 has 14 amino acids. CDR3 region: CASSSGTDFYEQYF. Written as DNA, the CDR3 is TGTGCCAGCAGCTCCGGGACGGACTTCTACGAGCAGTACTTC.

The chain couples TRBV30 to TRBJ2-5; D not resolved. There are 12 residues in the CDR3. The V end was cut by 4 bases, the J end by 7 bases, with 13 bases between. The V gene's germline CDR1 is GTSNPN and CDR2 SVGIG (reference sequence). The DNA for the CDR3 is TGTGCCTGGATGGGCGGAATAGGGACCCAGTACTTC. Its translation is CAWMGGIGTQYF.

The V call is TRBV15, the J call TRBJ1-5; D is uncertain. There are 13 residues in the CDR3. V lost 0 bases and J 3 bases, leaving 3 bases between the germline ends. Germline CDR1 is LNHNV and CDR2 is YYDKDF (reference sequence). DNA of the CDR3: TGTGCCACCAGCAGAGAGACCAATCAGCCCCAGCATTTT. Translated, it gives CATSRETNQPQHF.

The chain is built from TRBV7-9 and TRBJ1-5; D call uncertain. Trimming removed 1 base from V and 0 bases from J, with 4 bases in between. The germline V gene has CDR1 SEHNR and CDR2 FQNEAQ (reference sequence). The CDR3 sequence is 14 residues long. The CDR3 DNA is TGTGCCAGCAGCTTAGACGCTAGCAATCAGCCCCAGCATTTT. As protein: CASSLDASNQPQHF.

This clonotype has a handful of counts. The V gene is TRBV6-2 or TRBV6-3, the J gene TRBJ2-7; no clear D gene. CDR1 MNHEY and CDR2 SVGEGT come from the germline V gene. The CDR3 is 13 amino acids. Trimming shortened V by 2 bases and J by 4 bases, and 9 bases separated the two germline ends. CDR3 in DNA: TGTGCCAGCAGTTACGGCGGTCCTTACGAGCAGTACTTC. Its protein product is CASSYGGPYEQYF.

A few counts support this clonotype. The gene calls are TRBV7-2 and TRBJ1-5; 7 nucleotides line up with TRBD1. V lost 5 bases and J lost 0; bases outside the gene matches: 4. Germline CDR1 reads SGHTA; CDR2 reads FQGNSA. This CDR3 comprises 15 residues. The CDR3, as DNA: TGTGCCAGCAGCGAGGGGACAGCTAGCAATCAGCCCCAGCATTTT. Encoded protein: CASSEGTASNQPQHF. Supplemented by reference TRBV7-2 and TRBJ1-5, the full variable domain reads GAGVSQSPSNKVTEKGKDVELRCDPISGHTALYWYRQSLGQGLEFLIYFQGNSAPDKSGLPSDRFSAERTGGSVSTLTIQRTQQEDSAVYLCASSEGTASNQPQHFGDGTRLSIL.

V gene TRBV30 combines with J gene TRBJ2-1, with 12 bases fitting TRBD2. Germline V gene data show CDR1 as GTSNPN and CDR2 as SVGIG (reference sequence). Losses at the gene ends were 5 bases for V and 0 bases for J; bases not matched to a gene: 11. The CDR3 is made up of 18 amino acids. In DNA form, the CDR3 reads TGTGCCTGGCTTGGACTAGCGGGAATCCAAAGCTCCTACAATGAGCAGTTCTTC. This codes for CAWLGLAGIQSSYNEQFF.

J is TRBJ2-5 and V is TRBV7-8; D is possibly TRBD1 (5 bases). The V end lost 4 bases, the J end lost 5 bases, and 14 bases lay between the germline ends. Germline CDR1 and CDR2: SGHVS and FQNEAQ. This CDR3 contains 14 residues. CDR3 amino acids: CASSSDARQETQYF. Written as DNA, the CDR3 is TGTGCCAGCAGCTCCGACGCGCGACAGGAGACCCAGTACTTC.

The V gene is TRBV5-1, the J gene TRBJ1-1; D is ambiguous. From germline, CDR1 is SGHRS and CDR2 YFSETQ. The CDR3 spans 14 residues. The germline V and J ends were trimmed by 0 bases and 8 bases, with 14 bases remaining between them. CDR3 sequence reads: CASSLAVNTSEAFF. As DNA, the CDR3 is TGCGCCAGCAGCTTGGCAGTCAATACCTCAGAAGCTTTCTTT.

The chain uses TRBV7-9 and TRBJ1-1; tentatively, D is TRBD1 (6 bases). Germline loops: CDR1 SEHNR, CDR2 FQNEAQ (reference sequence). The V end was cut by 5 bases, the J end by 2 bases, with 18 bases between. The length of the CDR3 is 16 residues. CDR3 region: CASSGRDTGKNTEAFF. CDR3 sequence (DNA): TGTGCCAGCAGCGGAAGGGACACCGGGAAAAACACTGAAGCTTTCTTT. The variable domain in full, with the rest retrieved from reference TRBV7-9 and TRBJ1-1, is DTGVSQNPRHKITKRGQNVTFRCDPISEHNRLYWYRQTLGQGPEFLTYFQNEAQLEKSRLLSDRFSAERPKGSFSTLEIQRTEQGDSAMYLCASSGRDTGKNTEAFFGQGTRLTVV.

This clonotype was seen just once. The genes are TRBV27 and TRBJ1-5; the match to TRBD1 covers 7 bases. The V gene's germline CDR1 is MNHEY and CDR2 SMNVEV (reference sequence). V lost 6 bases to trimming and J lost 7 bases; unmatched junction nucleotides: 6. CDR3 length: 13 residues. The CDR3 here is CASSDRALQPQHF. In DNA, the CDR3 is TGTGCCAGCAGCGACAGGGCTTTGCAGCCCCAGCATTTT.